These 6 T cell receptor beta chains were all obtained from the same sample, sequenced in a study of memory CD4+ T cells and cytomegalovirus serostatus. Produced via immunoSEQ multiplex PCR; TCRdb's table is partial and in-frame only. This sample yields some 35,000 clones, of which 79% are seen a single time; roughly 5% belongs to the top ten. Single viable CD3+CD4+CD8-CD45RO+ cells were sorted as the memory CD4+ T cells. The sequencing sample was made of memory CD4+ T cells from blood. The receptor source for this set is an adult in good health and CMV-seropositive.

This clone was detected a few times. The V call is TRBV5-6, the J call TRBJ1-1; TRBD1 might be the D (6 bases). CDR1 is SGHDT, CDR2 YYEEEE, per germline. The length of the CDR3 is 13 residues. The V and J ends lost 5 bases and 6 bases respectively, with 14 bases between them. This chain's CDR3 is CASRIQGKAEAFF. The CDR3 coding sequence is TGTGCCAGCAGGATACAGGGTAAGGCTGAAGCTTTCTTT.

The genes are TRBV18 and TRBJ1-2; D is unclear. With 3 bases removed from V and 2 bases from J, the gap between germline ends came to 7 bases. CDR3 length: 13 amino acids. The germline V gene encodes CDR1 KGHSH and CDR2 LQKENI. CDR3 nucleotide sequence: TGTGCCAGCTCACCCGAGAAAAACTATGGCTACACCTTC. Protein: CASSPEKNYGYTF.

This clone has just a few counts. V is TRBV9 and J is TRBJ2-5; 10 bases match TRBD2. Germline V gene lookup returns CDR1 SGDLS and CDR2 YYNGEE. The V gene end was trimmed by 4 bases and the J gene end by 14 bases; junction bases not matched to a gene: 14. There are 14 residues in the CDR3. The CDR3 reads CASSPRLAGGSIYF. The DNA for the CDR3 is TGTGCCAGCAGCCCCCGTTTAGCGGGAGGAAGCATTTACTTC.

V and J are TRBV4-3 and TRBJ1-2; D unresolved. CDR1 LGHNA and CDR2 YSLEER come from the germline V gene. The CDR3 runs to 15 residues. Between the trimmed V and J ends, which lost 0 bases and 0 bases, there was a span of 8 bases. The CDR3 DNA follows: TGCGCCAGCAGCCAAGATGGCCGGACTAACTATGGCTACACCTTC. Its translation is CASSQDGRTNYGYTF.

This rearrangement joins TRBV7-9 to TRBJ2-7, with TRBD1 identical over 8 bases. V lost 5 bases, J lost 6 bases, and 9 bases stayed unmatched. This CDR3 is built from 14 residues. CDR1 SEHNR and CDR2 FQNEAQ come from the germline V gene (reference sequence). CDR3 coding DNA: TGTGCCAGCAGCCCGGACAGGGTCTCAACCGAGCAGTACTTC. Protein: CASSPDRVSTEQYF.

The chain joins TRBV2 to TRBJ2-5; D remains ambiguous. The V and J ends lost 0 bases and 5 bases respectively, with 13 bases between them. The CDR3 contains 15 residues. Germline V gene lookup returns CDR1 SNHLY and CDR2 FYNNEI. CDR3 amino acids: CASSEALSSSETQYF. The CDR3 DNA follows: TGTGCCAGCAGTGAAGCACTGAGCAGTAGCGAGACCCAGTACTTC.